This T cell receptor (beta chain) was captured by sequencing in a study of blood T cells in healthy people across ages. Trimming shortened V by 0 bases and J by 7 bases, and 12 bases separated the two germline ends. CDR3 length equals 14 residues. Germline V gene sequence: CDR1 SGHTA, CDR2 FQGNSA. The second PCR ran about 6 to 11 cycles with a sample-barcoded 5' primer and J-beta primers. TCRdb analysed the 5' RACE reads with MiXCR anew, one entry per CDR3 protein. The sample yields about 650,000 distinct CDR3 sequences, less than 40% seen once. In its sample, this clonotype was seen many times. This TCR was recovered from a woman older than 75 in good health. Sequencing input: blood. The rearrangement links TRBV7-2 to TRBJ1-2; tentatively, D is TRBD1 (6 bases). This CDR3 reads CASSLATGARGYTF. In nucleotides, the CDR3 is TGTGCCAGCAGCTTAGCAACGGGGGCCCGTGGCTACACCTTC. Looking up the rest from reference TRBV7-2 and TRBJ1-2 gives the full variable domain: GAGVSQSPSNKVTEKGKDVELRCDPISGHTALYWYRQSLGQGLEFLIYFQGNSAPDKSGLPSDRFSAERTGGSVSTLTIQRTQQEDSAVYLCASSLATGARGYTFGSGTRLTVV.